This TCR beta chain was recorded in a study of T cell responses to AZD1222 COVID-19 vaccine (dated by TCRdb to the early 2020s). Regarding the complete study: AZD1222 recipients whose second dose came at about 4 weeks and those whose second dose came at about 12 weeks were combined into one group, since spike-specific TCR depth and breadth did not differ between the two schedules. A total of approximately 230 trial participants underwent TCR sequencing, of whom around 200 received two doses of AZD1222 and roughly 25 received two doses of the MenACWY control vaccine. Trial participants were enrolled by age into subgroups of 18-55, 56-69 and 70-plus years, and about 150, 27 and 61 TCR-sequenced participants, respectively, were included in these subgroups.

The CDR3 regions of human TCRbeta chains were analyzed by immunosequencing. In the original analysis: Repertoire TCRs were checked for matches against a reference library of SARS-CoV-2-specific TCRs that had been generated using the MIRA antigen-specificity platform. Breadth meant the fraction of unique TCRs that were SARS-CoV-2-associated, whereas depth meant the fraction of total T cells that were SARS-CoV-2-associated. Using the MIRA data, each spike-specific TCR was mapped to the spike region that the TCR reacts to and placed in a CD4 or CD8 class. Log10-transformed breadth and depth values were compared by one-way ANOVA with Sidak's multiple comparisons tests. TCRdb carries this immuneACCESS record with in-frame sequences only. Its versions omit some clonotypes, under half of them owing to an unresolved V gene in the studies checked, with the rest unexplained. For V, J and clone size, that table is used; D and trimming come from the DNA. A total of 95,000 to 110,000 clones appear in this sample, 93% of them only once. The leading ten clones occupy 5% of the sample.

The CDR3 holds 15 amino acids from the cysteine to the phenylalanine. Just the 45-base CDR3 DNA is kept, in frame starting at base 1. Trimming costs V 5 bases and J 6 bases, and their ends lie 20 bases apart. The germline V gene provides CDR1 SGHTA and CDR2 FQGTGA. Results the study describes overall, beyond this receptor: A significant rise in spike-specific TCR breadth and depth was observed after two AZD1222 doses relative to day 0 and relative to MenACWY recipients. Only five or six AZD1222 recipients were SARS-CoV-2 seropositive at baseline, limiting conclusions about previously exposed vaccinees. Because no day 14 peak-response samples were available, the repertoires could be characterized only after the peak T cell response. In the small 56-69-year group, the increase in depth fell short of significance, most likely because of low power. The vaccine-associated CD4 TCRs covered the entire spike protein, and the dominant responses fell in regions 160-218 and 743-854. Participants were mostly white British and included more females than males, and it was suggested by the authors that clonal diversity may have been underestimated. Reportedly, almost half of the unique spike-specific TCRs recognized epitopes lying outside the regions that are mutated in the B.1.351 and B.1.1.7 variants.

Turning to this clone: The specificity of this receptor is unknown. No base-level quality is on record; no much larger clone is a single base apart.

The sample's time point label, in plain terms: baseline before first vaccination. Samples from vaccinated people were obtained from the UK trials COV001 and COV002, which included a single-blind randomized controlled phase 2/3 trial of AZD1222 (ChAdOx1 nCoV-19) in healthy adults. For TCRbeta chain sequencing, PBMC samples were collected from trial participants at day 0 and at day 28 after the second dose. The sequence is built from TRBV7-3 and TRBJ2-7, with the D gene tentatively TRBD1 or TRBD2, based on 6 matching bases in each. This clonotype was obtained from an adult in good health. Sequences were derived from peripheral blood, sampled on day 0 of AZD1222 vaccination. The DNA reads TGTGCCAGCAGCCCCACCTTCGGGGGCCAGGGCGAGCAGTACTTC. It translates to CASSPTFGGQGEQYF.